The sample holds a few counts of the clone carrying this TCR beta chain. Its cognate antigen is unknown. CDR3-region Arm-PCR and iRepertoire HTBI primers produced the TCR beta libraries. Using its own MiXCR run on the multiplex PCR reads, TCRdb lists one record per CDR3 protein. The sample carries 450,000 to 700,000 distinct CDR3 sequences, approximately 15% recorded once. This sample was included in a study of regulatory T cells in long-lasting Graves disease. Study information: Antithyroid drugs had been taken under 3 months by newly diagnosed Graves' patients.

CDR3 length: 16 residues. Germline V gene lookup returns CDR1 MNHNS and CDR2 SASEGT. V was pared by 7 bases and J by 0 bases, with 16 bases between. Time point given: newly diagnosed GD, antithyroid drugs for less than 3 months. Extracted PBMC RNA gave rise to the TCR library. Peripheral blood, at 8.5 to 9 milliliters, went into EDTA tubes. Whole-study findings and limits: The TCR repertoire of persistent Graves' patients was less diverse than that of newly diagnosed ones.

This sample also belongs to another study, concerning T cells in Graves' hyperthyroidism and ophthalmopathy. That report adds: Stability of Graves' hyperthyroidism was defined as absent ophthalmopathy progression within 18 months.

This clonotype was sampled from a man aged 30-40 years with Graves disease. V and J are TRBV6-1 and TRBJ1-3, with no clear D. Sequenced material: peripheral blood mononuclear cells (PBMCs), taken at new diagnosis, from a patient treated with antithyroid drugs. CDR3 protein: CASTRTQSPSGNTIYF. CDR3 coding DNA: TGTGCCAGCACCCGGACTCAATCTCCCTCTGGAAACACCATATATTTT.